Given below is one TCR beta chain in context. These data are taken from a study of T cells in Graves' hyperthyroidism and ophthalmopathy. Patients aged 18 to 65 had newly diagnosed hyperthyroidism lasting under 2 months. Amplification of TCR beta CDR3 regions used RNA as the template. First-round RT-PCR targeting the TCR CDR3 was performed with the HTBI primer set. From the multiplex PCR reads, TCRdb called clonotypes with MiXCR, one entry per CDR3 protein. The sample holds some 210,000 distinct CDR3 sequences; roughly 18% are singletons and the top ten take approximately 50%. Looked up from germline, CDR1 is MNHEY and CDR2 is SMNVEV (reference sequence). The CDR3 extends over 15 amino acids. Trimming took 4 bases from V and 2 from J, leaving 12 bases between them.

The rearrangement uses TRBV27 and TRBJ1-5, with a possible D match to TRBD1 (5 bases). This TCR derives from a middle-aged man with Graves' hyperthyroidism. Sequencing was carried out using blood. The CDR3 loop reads CASSSGGRGNQPQHF. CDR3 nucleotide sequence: TGTGCCAGCAGTTCGGGGGGGAGGGGCAATCAGCCCCAGCATTTT.